A single sample is the source of the 14 T cell receptor beta chains below, sequenced in a study of vaccination and CD4 T cells after COVID-19. The Oncomine TCR Beta short-read assay was what sequenced the DNA obtained from cultured CD4+ T cells. TCRdb reprocessed the PCR reads with MiXCR, giving one entry per CDR3 protein. Among approximately 8,700 distinct CDR3 sequences listed, about a quarter were seen once. No antigen has been assigned to these receptors. Sample treatment: approximately nine-day PBMC culture with coronavirus spike peptide pools or control peptides (ViraFEST assay). Sequences were derived from CD4+ T cells from blood, cultured in vitro, sampled after SARS-CoV-2 vaccination. All receptors derive from a human donor who had recovered from COVID-19.

As to this clonotype: Mismatch with germline at one junction end may stem from a read error. This chain links TRBV20-1 with TRBJ2-3, with a tentative D call TRBD2 (5 bases). The germline V gene encodes CDR1 DFQATT and CDR2 SNEGSKA (reference sequence). The CDR3 covers 14 residues. The chain's CDR3 is CSTSRRRGADTQYF. As DNA, the CDR3 is TGCAGTACTAGTAGAAGACGGGGAGCAGATACGCAGTATTTT.

The rearrangement joins TRBV19 to TRBJ2-2, with D possibly matching TRBD1 (6 bases). The germline V gene has CDR1 LNHDA and CDR2 SQIVND (reference sequence). The CDR3 extends over 16 amino acids. V lost 6 bases to trimming and J lost 1 base, with 15 bases between them. The DNA for the CDR3 is TGTGCCAGTAGCAGGACAGTATTTGGGAACACCGGGGAGCTGTTTTTT. Protein: CASSRTVFGNTGELFF.

This clonotype appeared a few times. The chain couples TRBV20-1 to TRBJ1-2; D unresolved. V was pared by 7 bases and J by 4 bases, with 10 bases between. Germline CDR1 reads DFQATT; CDR2 reads SNEGSKA (reference sequence). CDR3 length equals 11 residues. The DNA of the CDR3 is TGCAGTGTCCGGCAGGTCTATGGCTACACCTTC. Translating gives CSVRQVYGYTF.

The J gene is TRBJ2-1, the V gene TRBV9; 11 nucleotides agree with TRBD2. CDR3 size: 15 residues. CDR1 and CDR2 from the germline V gene are SGDLS and YYNGEE. Trimming took 4 bases from V and 6 from J; bases not matched to a gene: 6. The CDR3 region is CASSKGGTSGNEQFF. Here the CDR3 DNA reads TGTGCCAGCAGCAAGGGGGGGACTAGCGGCAATGAGCAGTTCTTC.

The sample holds a few counts of this clonotype. The J gene is TRBJ1-5, the V gene TRBV19, with D perhaps matching TRBD1 (5 bases). The CDR3 has 14 amino acids. V was trimmed by 7 bases and J by 10 bases, leaving 20 bases between them. CDR1 is LNHDA, CDR2 SQIVND, per germline (reference sequence). The CDR3 region has the DNA TGTGCCAGTACCCCGGTCGAGGGGCGGACTCCCCAGCATTTT. This codes for CASTPVEGRTPQHF. Supplemented by reference TRBV19 and TRBJ1-5, the full variable domain reads DGGITQSPKYLFRKEGQNVTLSCEQNLNHDAMYWYRQDPGQGLRLIYYSQIVNDFQKGDIAEGYSVSREKKESFPLTVTSAQKNPTAFYLCASTPVEGRTPQHFGDGTRLSIL.

This clonotype showed up just a few times. The chain couples TRBV20-1 to TRBJ1-2; D is unresolved. Germline V CDR1 and CDR2: DFQATT, SNEGSKA (reference sequence). The CDR3 spans 9 residues. CDR3 DNA: TGCAGGGCCGGGGAGGGCTACACCTTC. Residues: CRAGEGYTF.

The rearrangement links TRBV6-5 to TRBJ2-7; D gene unclear. Germline V lookup: CDR1 MNHEY, CDR2 SVGAGI. V lost 0 bases and J 0 bases, leaving 9 bases between the germline ends. The CDR3 has 15 residues. CDR3 sequence: CASSYSGWGSYEQYF. DNA of the CDR3: TGTGCCAGCAGTTACTCTGGGTGGGGCTCCTACGAGCAGTACTTC.

The chain links TRBV27 to TRBJ2-7, with D perhaps TRBD2 (6 bases). CDR1 MNHEY and CDR2 SMNVEV come from the germline V gene (reference sequence). Trimming left V 5 bases short and J 6 bases short, with 17 bases between. CDR3 length: 14 residues. The DNA for the CDR3 is TGTGCCAGCAGTAGCCTCGGGGGACGGCTCGAGCAGTACTTC. Amino acids: CASSSLGGRLEQYF.

This clonotype has more than one count but fewer than ten. The chain joins TRBV27 to TRBJ1-2; 10 bases fit TRBD1. The CDR3 sequence is 15 residues long. J was trimmed by 2 bases and V by 4 bases; bases with no gene match: 4. Germline loops: CDR1 MNHEY, CDR2 SMNVEV (reference sequence). CDR3 loop: CASSSDRGINYGYTF. Here the CDR3 DNA reads TGTGCCAGCAGTTCGGACAGGGGGATCAACTATGGCTACACCTTC.

This clonotype was counted a few times. This rearrangement joins TRBV7-2 to TRBJ1-2, with D perhaps matching TRBD1 (5 bases). The CDR3 totals 13 residues. V was pared by 6 bases and J by 3 bases, with 11 bases between. Germline assignment: CDR1 SGHTA and CDR2 FQGNSA. CDR3 DNA sequence: TGTGCCAGCAGGATCGGGACGGACTATGGCTACACCTTC. Translating gives CASRIGTDYGYTF.

Remarks on this clonotype: A much larger clone sits a single nucleotide away, making a read error possible. The chain carries TRBV24-1 and TRBJ2-5; D is possibly TRBD2 (6 bases). Germline V gene data show CDR1 as KGHDR and CDR2 as SFDVKD. Trimming cost V 6 bases and J 1 base, with 17 bases left between them. CDR3 length equals 16 residues. CDR3 protein: CATSNPGTAAQETQYF. The CDR3, as DNA: TGTGCCACCAGTAACCCTGGGACTGCAGCCCAAGAGACCCAGTACTTC.

The chain combines TRBV19 with TRBJ1-5; D not resolved. Deletions cut 2 bases from V and 3 bases from J, with 8 bases between. CDR3 length: 14 residues. Germline-derived CDR1 and CDR2 are LNHDA and SQIVND (reference sequence). CDR3 region: CASSIMVFNQPQHF. CDR3 coding DNA: TGTGCCAGTAGTATAATGGTGTTCAATCAGCCCCAGCATTTT.

The genes are TRBV6-2 or TRBV6-3 and TRBJ1-6; D gene uncertain. V was pared by 2 bases and J by 5 bases, with 7 bases between. CDR1 and CDR2 from the germline V gene are MNHEY and SVGEGT. The CDR3 runs 14 residues. CDR3 protein: CASSYNTDNSPLHF. As DNA, the CDR3 is TGTGCCAGCAGTTACAACACGGATAATTCACCCCTCCACTTT.

V gene TRBV20-1 combines with J gene TRBJ2-7; 7 bases fit TRBD2. V was clipped by 2 bases and J by 9 bases; unmatched bases: 7. Germline V lookup: CDR1 DFQATT, CDR2 SNEGSKA (reference sequence). The CDR3 is made up of 12 amino acids. This CDR3 reads CSARPSGFGQYF. The CDR3 DNA reads as TGCAGTGCTAGACCTAGCGGTTTTGGGCAGTACTTC.